These T cell receptor beta chains were read from a single sample in a study of long-term antiretroviral therapy in people with HIV. TCRdb keeps only in-frame clones here, not all; method: immunoSEQ multiplex PCR. Found here are 20,000 to 25,000 clones, 80% to 95% of them singletons; the top ten hold under 9.5%. This specimen consisted of unsorted PBMCs, obtained 4.4 years after starting antiretroviral therapy. The receptors were gathered from a woman aged 45 to 65 with HIV. CDR3s include the opening cysteine and the closing phenylalanine or tryptophan. A D gene is named only where the DNA matches it firmly. Some rows mark clone size as missing; the rest say once, few, many or name a class of expanded clone.

V: TRBV7-9; size: once; D: TRBD2; J: TRBJ2-1; DNA: TGTGCCAGCAGCTTTAGCGGGGGGGCCCGCAATGAGCAGTTCTTC; CDR3: CASSFSGGARNEQFF
V: TRBV7-3; size: few; D: .; J: TRBJ2-7; DNA: TGTGCCAGCAGCCCCGCGCCCCTGAGCTACGAGCAGTACTTC; CDR3: CASSPAPLSYEQYF
V: TRBV5-1; size: .; D: TRBD2; J: TRBJ2-1; DNA: TGCGCCAGCAGCCAAGACGGGACTAGCATGTACAATGAGCAGTTCTTC; CDR3: CASSQDGTSMYNEQFF
V: TRBV4-2; size: .; D: .; J: TRBJ2-7; DNA: TGTGCCAGCAGCCAAGGCCAGGGAATGTCCTACGAGCAGTACTTC; CDR3: CASSQGQGMSYEQYF
V: TRBV6-6; size: .; D: .; J: TRBJ1-1; DNA: TGTGCCAGCAGTTACTTTTCAGAAGGGAAGGAAGCTTTCTTT; CDR3: CASSYFSEGKEAFF
V: TRBV7-3; size: .; D: .; J: TRBJ2-3; DNA: TGTGCCAGCAGCTTAAGGGGTCCAGATACGCAGTATTTT; CDR3: CASSLRGPDTQYF
V: TRBV4-2; size: .; D: TRBD2; J: TRBJ2-5; DNA: TGTGCCAGCAGCCAAACCAGGACTAGCGTAGGAGAGACCCAGTACTTC; CDR3: CASSQTRTSVGETQYF
V: TRBV2; size: .; D: .; J: TRBJ2-7; DNA: TGTGCCTGCTCGATGGGGGCCTCCTACGAGCAGTACTTC; CDR3: CACSMGASYEQYF
V: TRBV10-3; size: .; D: TRBD2; J: TRBJ2-1; DNA: TGTGCCATCAACGGCGGGGGGGCCGCAAATGAGCAGTTCTTC; CDR3: CAINGGGAANEQFF
V: TRBV6-5; size: .; D: .; J: TRBJ1-6; DNA: TGTGCCAGCAATAGACAGGAGCGGTATAATTCACCCCTCCACTTT; CDR3: CASNRQERYNSPLHF
V: TRBV10-3; size: .; D: TRBD2; J: TRBJ2-2; DNA: TGTGCCAACCAGGGCGGGGACTACGGGGAGCTGTTTTTT; CDR3: CANQGGDYGELFF
V: TRBV9; size: .; D: TRBD1; J: TRBJ1-5; DNA: TGTGCCAGCAGCCTAGGGGGCGGTCAGCCCCAGCATTTT; CDR3: CASSLGGGQPQHF
V: TRBV10-3; size: .; D: .; J: TRBJ1-1; DNA: TGTGCCATCAGTGAGTCTACCTTTGAAGCTTTCTTT; CDR3: CAISESTFEAFF
V: TRBV4-1; size: .; D: .; J: TRBJ1-6; DNA: TGCGCCAGCAGCCAAGATCTGAATCGCCGGCCTCTTTATAATTCACCCCTCCACTTT; CDR3: CASSQDLNRRPLYNSPLHF
V: TRBV7-2; size: .; D: TRBD1; J: TRBJ1-2; DNA: TGTGCCAGCAGCTTCTACTGGACAGGCTATGGCTACACCTTC; CDR3: CASSFYWTGYGYTF
V: TRBV21-1; size: .; D: .; J: TRBJ1-5; DNA: TGTGCCAGCAGCTTCCTACCCCCTCAGCCCCAGCATTTT; CDR3: CASSFLPPQPQHF
V: TRBV6-1; size: once; D: TRBD1; J: TRBJ1-2; DNA: TGTGCCAGCAGTGCACAGGGGAACCTCGACTACACCTTC; CDR3: CASSAQGNLDYTF
V: TRBV25-1; size: once; D: .; J: TRBJ1-3; DNA: TGTGCCAGCAGTATCTCCGGGGGCTCAATCGGAAACACCATATATTTT; CDR3: CASSISGGSIGNTIYF
V: TRBV30; size: .; D: TRBD1; J: TRBJ2-1; DNA: TGTGCCTGGGGACAGGGCTCCTACAATGAGCAGTTCTTC; CDR3: CAWGQGSYNEQFF
V: TRBV2; size: .; D: TRBD1; J: TRBJ2-2; DNA: TGTGCCAGCCAGACAGGGCGGAACACCGGGGAGCTGTTTTTT; CDR3: CASQTGRNTGELFF
V: TRBV2; size: .; D: .; J: TRBJ1-1; DNA: TGTGCCAGCAGTCCGGGCCATAACACTGAAGCTTTCTTT; CDR3: CASSPGHNTEAFF
V: TRBV7-3; size: .; D: TRBD1; J: TRBJ2-1; DNA: TGTGCCAGCAGCTTAACGCCCAGGGGGCGGAATGAGCAGTTCTTC; CDR3: CASSLTPRGRNEQFF
V: TRBV19; size: once; D: TRBD1; J: TRBJ1-5; DNA: TGTGCTACCCGTTCCCTCAGGGGGAACAATCAGCCCCAGCATTTT; CDR3: CATRSLRGNNQPQHF
V: TRBV7-8; size: .; D: TRBD2; J: TRBJ2-5; DNA: TGTGCCAGCAGCGGACTAGCGGGCCTCCAAGAGACCCAGTACTTC; CDR3: CASSGLAGLQETQYF
V: TRBV5-1; size: .; D: TRBD1; J: TRBJ2-5; DNA: TGCGCCAGCAGCCCCGGGACAGGGGTTGGAGAGACCCAGTACTTC; CDR3: CASSPGTGVGETQYF
V: TRBV5-6; size: .; D: .; J: TRBJ2-5; DNA: TGTGCCAGCAGCTTGGTATTGAGTGAGACCCAGTACTTC; CDR3: CASSLVLSETQYF